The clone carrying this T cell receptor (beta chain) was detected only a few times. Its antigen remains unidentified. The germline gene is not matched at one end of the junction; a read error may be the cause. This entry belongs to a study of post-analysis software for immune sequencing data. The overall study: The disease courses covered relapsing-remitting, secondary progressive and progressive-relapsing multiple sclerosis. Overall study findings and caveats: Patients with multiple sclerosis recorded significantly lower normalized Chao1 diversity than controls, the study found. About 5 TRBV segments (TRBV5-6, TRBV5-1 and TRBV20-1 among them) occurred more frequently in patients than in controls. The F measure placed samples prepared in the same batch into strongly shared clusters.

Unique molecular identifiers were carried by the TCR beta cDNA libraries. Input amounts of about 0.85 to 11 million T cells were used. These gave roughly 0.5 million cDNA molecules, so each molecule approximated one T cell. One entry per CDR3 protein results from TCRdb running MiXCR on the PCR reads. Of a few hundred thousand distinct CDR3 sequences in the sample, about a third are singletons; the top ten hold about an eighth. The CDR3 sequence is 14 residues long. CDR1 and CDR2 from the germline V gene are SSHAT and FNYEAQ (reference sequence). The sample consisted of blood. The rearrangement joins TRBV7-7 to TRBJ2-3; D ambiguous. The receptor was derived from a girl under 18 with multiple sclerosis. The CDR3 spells CASSPNPTSDTQYF. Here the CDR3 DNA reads TGTGCTAGCAGCCCCAACCCGACCTCAGATACGCAGTATTTT.